A single sample gave rise to the 27 T cell receptor beta chains below, sequenced in a study of neurological immune-mediated disorders. Described time point: longitudinal time-point 2. TCRdb reprocessed the 5' RACE reads with MiXCR, giving one entry per CDR3 protein. This table has some 60,000 distinct CDR3 sequences, about 8.9% appearing once. The material sequenced was PBMCs. The receptors derive from a man between 25 and 39 years old in good health.

This clonotype was seen ten or more times. The chain links TRBV5-1 to TRBJ2-3; D not resolved. In germline, CDR1 is SGHRS, CDR2 YFSETQ. V was cut by 1 base and J by 7 bases, with 7 bases left in between. The CDR3 extends over 12 amino acids. The CDR3: CASSLNANTQYF. CDR3 nucleotides: TGCGCCAGCAGCTTGAATGCGAATACGCAGTATTTT.

This clonotype was seen many times. The chain is built from TRBV7-9 and TRBJ2-1; TRBD2 aligns across 8 bases. The CDR3 extends over 14 amino acids. The ends lost 5 bases at V and 6 bases at J; junction bases unmatched: 6. The V gene's germline CDR1 is SEHNR and CDR2 FQNEAQ (reference sequence). CDR3 residues: CASSNPAGANEQFF. CDR3 DNA sequence: TGTGCCAGCAGCAATCCAGCGGGAGCCAATGAGCAGTTCTTC.

Many counts were recorded for this clonotype. The gene calls are TRBV11-2 and TRBJ2-1; 7 bases line up with TRBD1. This CDR3 comprises 11 residues. Germline CDR1 SGHAT, CDR2 FQNNGV. J lost 14 bases, V lost 5 bases, and 6 bases had no gene match. The CDR3 protein is CASSATGAKFF. The CDR3 nucleotides are TGTGCCAGCAGCGCCACAGGGGCTAAGTTCTTC.

This clonotype was detected ten times or more. The chain couples TRBV7-6 to TRBJ1-5; D is undetermined. The V gene's germline CDR1 is SGHVS and CDR2 FNYEAQ. The CDR3 extends over 13 amino acids. Deletions cut 1 base from V and 1 base from J, with 2 bases between. In DNA, the CDR3 is TGTGCCAGCAGCTTAGAGAGCAATCAGCCCCAGCATTTT. This codes for CASSLESNQPQHF.

This clonotype was observed many times. The V gene is TRBV5-1, the J gene TRBJ2-7; the D is unclear. V dropped 4 bases and J dropped 4 bases, with 9 bases sitting between them. Germline-derived CDR1 and CDR2 are SGHRS and YFSETQ. The CDR3 runs to 12 residues. The CDR3 sequence: CASSPPSYEQYF. DNA for the CDR3: TGCGCCAGCAGCCCACCCTCGTACGAGCAGTACTTC.

This clonotype was counted at least ten times. This chain joins TRBV7-3 and TRBJ2-1; no reliable D call. Trimming pared 2 bases from V and 8 bases from J, leaving 16 bases between. CDR1 and CDR2 from the germline V gene are SGHTA and FQGTGA. This CDR3 has 15 amino acids. This CDR3 is CASSLALVSYDEQFF. As DNA, the CDR3 is TGTGCCAGCAGCTTAGCGCTAGTTTCTTACGATGAGCAGTTCTTC.

This clonotype has at least ten counts. The chain links TRBV2 to TRBJ2-7, with 9 bases that match TRBD1. The ends lost 7 bases at V and 9 bases at J; junction bases unmatched: 19. The CDR3 has 16 residues. Germline CDR1 SNHLY, CDR2 FYNNEI. The CDR3 region is CASTPVFGTGFSGQYF. The CDR3 nucleotides are TGTGCCAGCACCCCGGTATTCGGGACAGGGTTCAGCGGGCAGTACTTC.

This clonotype has at least ten counts. The rearrangement joins TRBV10-3 to TRBJ2-5; 9 bases agree with TRBD2. The V segment lost 0 bases and the J segment 1 base; nucleotides outside the gene matches: 3. Germline V lookup: CDR1 ENHRY, CDR2 SYGVKD. The length of the CDR3 is 16 residues. DNA for the CDR3: TGTGCCATCAGTGAGTCGGCTAGCGGGATCCAAGAGACCCAGTACTTC. Translating it yields CAISESASGIQETQYF.

Regarding this clonotype: Given a much more abundant clone one base away, this may be a read error. The chain links TRBV20-1 to TRBJ2-7; 9 nucleotides align to TRBD2. V dropped 2 bases and J dropped 0; count of bases not matched to a gene: 20. This CDR3 is built from 20 residues. Germline CDR1 DFQATT, CDR2 SNEGSKA (reference sequence). CDR3 nucleotides: TGCAGTGCTAGATATCCTGCTGTCGGTTCTGCTAGCGGGGTCTCCTACGAGCAGTACTTC. Translated: CSARYPAVGSASGVSYEQYF.

The chain is built from TRBV6-1 and TRBJ1-6, with D perhaps matching TRBD1 (5 bases). The CDR3 is made up of 15 amino acids. Trimming left V 1 base short and J 8 bases short, with 12 bases between. Germline CDR1 is MNHNS and CDR2 is SASEGT. The CDR3: CASSEDGAFHSPLHF. The DNA of the CDR3 is TGTGCCAGCAGTGAAGACGGGGCCTTCCATTCACCCCTCCACTTT.

This clonotype was observed at least ten times. The J gene is TRBJ2-3, the V gene TRBV5-1, with a weak D call TRBD2 (6 bases). The CDR3 is 14 amino acids. Per the germline V gene, CDR1 is SGHRS and CDR2 is YFSETQ. V lost 2 bases to trimming and J lost 2 bases, with 9 bases between them. CDR3 sequence: CASSFSSVTDTQYF. The CDR3 nucleotides read TGCGCCAGCAGCTTCTCTAGCGTCACAGATACGCAGTATTTT.

This clonotype showed up many times. The genes are TRBV5-1 and TRBJ1-5; D not resolved. The CDR3 covers 13 residues. V shed 5 bases and J shed 0 bases, with 6 bases lying between them. CDR1 is SGHRS and CDR2 is YFSETQ in the germline V gene. The CDR3 coding sequence is TGCGCCAGCAGATGGGATAGCAATCAGCCCCAGCATTTT. Its protein is CASRWDSNQPQHF.

This clonotype has at least ten counts. This chain joins TRBV11-1 and TRBJ2-1, with TRBD1 as a possible D gene (5 bases). Germline V lookup: CDR1 SGHAT, CDR2 FQDESV (reference sequence). The CDR3 length is 18 residues. The V and J ends lost 5 bases and 0 bases respectively, with 20 bases between them. The CDR3 sequence: CASSPSRGPGPSYNEQFF. The CDR3 nucleotides read TGTGCCAGCAGCCCCTCTAGGGGCCCGGGCCCCTCCTACAATGAGCAGTTCTTC.

The chain is built from TRBV18 and TRBJ2-2; 7 bases agree with TRBD1. V shed 0 bases, J shed 0 bases, and the junction held 4 bases outside the gene matches. Per the germline V gene, CDR1 is KGHSH and CDR2 is LQKENI. The CDR3 totals 17 residues. The CDR3 loop is CASSPPVGTANTGELFF. The CDR3 region has the DNA TGTGCCAGCTCACCACCCGTAGGGACAGCGAACACCGGGGAGCTGTTTTTT. The full variable domain, completed using reference TRBV18 and TRBJ2-2, is NAGVMQNPRHLVRRRGQEARLRCSPMKGHSHVYWYRQLPEEGLKFMVYLQKENIIDESGMPKERFSAEFPKEGPSILRIQQVVRGDSAAYFCASSPPVGTANTGELFFGEGSRLTVL.

This clonotype was counted at least ten times. The CDR3 protein is CASSLLTSGRVDTQYF. For the CDR3, the DNA is TGCGCCAGCAGCTTGTTAACTAGCGGGAGAGTCGATACGCAGTATTTT. This chain uses TRBV5-1 with TRBJ2-3; TRBD2 matches at 11 bases. The CDR3 is made up of 16 amino acids. Trimming removed 1 base from V and 6 bases from J; junction bases left unmatched: 7. The V gene's germline CDR1 is SGHRS and CDR2 YFSETQ. Filled out from reference TRBV5-1 and TRBJ2-3, the complete variable domain reads KAGVTQTPRYLIKTRGQQVTLSCSPISGHRSVSWYQQTPGQGLQFLFEYFSETQRNKGNFPGRFSGRQFSNSRSEMNVSTLELGDSALYLCASSLLTSGRVDTQYFGPGTRLTVL.

This clonotype was counted many times. The V and J genes are TRBV12-3 or TRBV12-4 and TRBJ2-1; D tentatively reads TRBD1 or TRBD2 (5 bases each). With 5 bases removed from V and 9 bases from J, the gap between germline ends came to 20 bases. The CDR3 runs to 15 residues. The CDR3 protein is CASSPERVGAGEQFF. The CDR3 nucleotides are TGTGCCAGCAGTCCCGAGAGGGTAGGGGCGGGTGAGCAGTTCTTC.

In its sample, this clonotype was seen a few times. The chain is built from TRBV28 and TRBJ1-1; 9 positions match TRBD1. Looked up from germline, CDR1 is MDHEN and CDR2 is SYDVKM. The CDR3 is made up of 17 amino acids. V was clipped by 6 bases and J by 0 bases; unmatched bases: 11. The CDR3 region is CASRTPGTGFMNTEAFF. Here the CDR3 DNA reads TGTGCCAGCAGGACCCCCGGGACAGGGTTTATGAACACTGAAGCTTTCTTT.

This clonotype was seen many times. This rearrangement joins TRBV7-2 to TRBJ1-1; no clear D gene. The CDR3 is 14 residues long. V lost 3 bases and J 3 bases, leaving 11 bases between the germline ends. Germline CDR1 is SGHTA and CDR2 is FQGNSA. The CDR3 sequence: CASSLDSVDTEAFF. In nucleotides, the CDR3 is TGTGCCAGCAGCTTGGATTCAGTCGACACTGAAGCTTTCTTT.

This clonotype was seen repeatedly, ten times or more. J is TRBJ1-5 and V is TRBV20-1; possibly TRBD1 for D (5 bases). The germline V and J ends were trimmed by 4 bases and 2 bases, with 15 bases remaining between them. Germline CDR1 reads DFQATT; CDR2 reads SNEGSKA (reference sequence). CDR3 length: 15 residues. The CDR3 nucleotides are TGCAGTGCTACGGCGGGGGAGGTGGGCAATCAGCCCCAGCATTTT. Its translation: CSATAGEVGNQPQHF.

This clonotype was seen many times. This chain uses TRBV7-9 with TRBJ2-5; 10 positions agree with TRBD2. V shed 3 bases and J 5 bases; nucleotides not matched to a gene: 6. CDR3 length: 15 amino acids. CDR1 SEHNR and CDR2 FQNEAQ come from the germline V gene (reference sequence). The CDR3 reads CASSFLSGRQETQYF. CDR3 coding DNA: TGTGCCAGCAGCTTTCTTAGCGGGAGGCAGGAGACCCAGTACTTC.

This clonotype showed up many times. The rearrangement uses TRBV7-2 and TRBJ1-4; D remains unclear. The CDR3 is made up of 16 amino acids. The V end lost 2 bases, the J end lost 8 bases, and 18 bases lay between the germline ends. The germline V gene encodes CDR1 SGHTA and CDR2 FQGNSA. The DNA of the CDR3 is TGTGCCAGCAGCTTAACGACATCCCATATGAGCGAAAAACTGTTTTTT. Translation gives CASSLTTSHMSEKLFF.

This clonotype was counted many times. V usage is TRBV9 and J usage is TRBJ2-2, with D uncertain. Germline-derived CDR1 and CDR2 are SGDLS and YYNGEE. V gave up 0 bases and J gave up 0 bases, with 9 bases separating them. The CDR3 has 16 amino acids. CDR3 sequence (DNA): TGTGCCAGCAGCGTAGGTGGGTCCCCGAACACCGGGGAGCTGTTTTTT. Encoded protein: CASSVGGSPNTGELFF.

This clonotype was counted at least ten times. The chain employs TRBV20-1 and TRBJ2-2; D remains unclear. Germline-derived CDR1 and CDR2 are DFQATT and SNEGSKA (reference sequence). Trimming cost V 2 bases and J 7 bases, with 11 bases left between them. The CDR3 consists of 13 residues. This CDR3 is CSARLGFDGELFF. CDR3 sequence (DNA): TGCAGTGCTAGATTGGGTTTTGACGGGGAGCTGTTTTTT.

This clonotype was observed at least ten times. The chain has TRBV28 and TRBJ1-2; possible D gene TRBD1, 6 bases. The length of the CDR3 is 13 residues. V dropped 6 bases and J dropped 2 bases, with 10 bases sitting between them. In germline, CDR1 is MDHEN, CDR2 SYDVKM. This CDR3 reads CASSLDRNYGYTF. The CDR3 bases are TGTGCCAGCAGCCTCGACAGGAACTATGGCTACACCTTC.

This clonotype was observed at least ten times. The chain joins TRBV27 to TRBJ2-3; TRBD1 matches at 8 bases. The CDR3 is 15 residues long. CDR1 and CDR2 (germline): MNHEY, SMNVEV (reference sequence). V lost 4 bases, J lost 5 bases, and 8 bases stayed unmatched. The CDR3 reads CASSSRGHEKDTQYF. CDR3 nucleotides: TGTGCCAGCAGTTCCAGGGGGCACGAAAAAGATACGCAGTATTTT.

This clonotype was recorded many times. J is TRBJ2-7 and V is TRBV11-2; D is ambiguous. Germline V gene sequence: CDR1 SGHAT, CDR2 FQNNGV. The CDR3 length is 16 residues. Trimming stripped 0 bases from V and 0 bases from J, with 12 bases between. CDR3 in amino acids: CASSLDGDGGSYEQYF. CDR3 nucleotide sequence: TGTGCCAGCAGCTTAGATGGAGACGGTGGCTCCTACGAGCAGTACTTC. Supplemented by reference TRBV11-2 and TRBJ2-7, the full variable domain reads EAGVAQSPRYKIIEKRQSVAFWCNPISGHATLYWYQQILGQGPKLLIQFQNNGVVDDSQLPKDRFSAERLKGVDSTLKIQPAKLEDSAVYLCASSLDGDGGSYEQYFGPGTRLTVT.

This clonotype was recorded at least ten times. The rearrangement links TRBV20-1 to TRBJ2-2; 7 bases line up with TRBD2. Trimming cost V 3 bases and J 4 bases; bases outside gene matches: 8. The CDR3 has 15 residues. The V gene's germline CDR1 is DFQATT and CDR2 SNEGSKA (reference sequence). The CDR3 coding sequence is TGCAGTGCTAGCCCCCAGCGGGAACGCACCGGGGAGCTGTTTTTT. It encodes CSASPQRERTGELFF.